This T cell receptor (beta chain) comes out of a study of blood T cells in healthy people across ages. Points from the study as a whole: There were more naive CD4+ cells and higher diversity in long-lived donors than in aged donors.

About this clonotype: What it binds is not known.

Next came a second PCR, run for about 6 to 11 cycles, which used a sample-barcoded 5' primer along with a J-beta primer mix. TCRdb recomputed calls from the 5' RACE reads with MiXCR, one row per CDR3 protein. The profile shows fewer than 700,000 distinct CDR3 sequences, around half of them singletons. The TCR originated in a man older than 75 in good health. Sequencing input: blood.

CDR3 DNA: TGCAGTGCTAGAGCTAGCGGGGGGAGGTACGAGCAGTACTTC. Its translation is CSARASGGRYEQYF. This chain joins TRBV20-1 and TRBJ2-7; 11 nucleotides match TRBD2. The germline gives CDR1 DFQATT, CDR2 SNEGSKA (reference sequence). The CDR3 covers 14 residues. The V segment lost 1 base and the J segment 4 bases; nucleotides outside the gene matches: 3.